This is a list of T cell receptor beta chains from one sample in a study of shared clonotypes between healthy human individuals. Sequencing used immunoSEQ multiplex PCR; TCRdb keeps in-frame clones, though not all of them. Of a few million clones listed, more than 80% are singletons. The specimen sequenced was naive CD4+ T cells from PBMCs. The receptor source for this set is a man aged 18 to 29 in good health. Some clones in this sample may be carry-over from other donors' samples. Each CDR3 is given with its conserved first and last residue. The order of the fields is J gene, V gene, clone size, D gene, CDR3 DNA, CDR3 protein. A D gene is named only where the DNA matches it firmly. Only part of the rows carry a size: once, few, many, or a class if the clone is expanded.

j_gene: TRBJ1-1
v_gene: TRBV6-6
abundance: .
d_gene: .
CDR3nt: TGTGCCAGCAGTAAGAACACTGAAGCTTTCTTT
CDR3aa: CASSKNTEAFF

j_gene: TRBJ1-1
v_gene: TRBV5-5
abundance: .
d_gene: TRBD1
CDR3nt: TGTGCCAGCAGCTTCGTGCAGGGGGAGGGGAACACTGAAGCTTTCTTT
CDR3aa: CASSFVQGEGNTEAFF

j_gene: TRBJ1-2
v_gene: TRBV30
abundance: .
d_gene: TRBD1
CDR3nt: TGTGCCTGGACTACGACAGGGGCAGACCCTAACTATGGCTACACCTTC
CDR3aa: CAWTTTGADPNYGYTF

j_gene: TRBJ1-2
v_gene: TRBV28
abundance: .
d_gene: TRBD1
CDR3nt: TGTGCCAGCAGCATCGGACAGGCAAGCTATGGCTACACCTTC
CDR3aa: CASSIGQASYGYTF

j_gene: TRBJ2-5
v_gene: TRBV30
abundance: .
d_gene: .
CDR3nt: TGTGCCTGGAACTCTCCAGGAGTAAAAGAGACCCAGTACTTC
CDR3aa: CAWNSPGVKETQYF

j_gene: TRBJ1-4
v_gene: TRBV5-4
abundance: once
d_gene: .
CDR3nt: TGTGCCAGCAGCCCCGACAGTGCGCGGGGTGAAAAACTGTTTTTT
CDR3aa: CASSPDSARGEKLFF

j_gene: TRBJ1-5
v_gene: TRBV19
abundance: .
d_gene: TRBD1
CDR3nt: TGTGCCAGTACTAGAGGAACAGGGGTCGGAAGCAATCAGCCCCAGCATTTT
CDR3aa: CASTRGTGVGSNQPQHF

j_gene: TRBJ1-2
v_gene: TRBV6-5
abundance: .
d_gene: .
CDR3nt: TGTGCCAGCAGTTATCTGGGTGGCTACACCTTC
CDR3aa: CASSYLGGYTF

j_gene: TRBJ1-2
v_gene: TRBV6-1
abundance: .
d_gene: .
CDR3nt: TGTGCCAGCAGTGAAAAGGACTATGGCTACACCTTC
CDR3aa: CASSEKDYGYTF

j_gene: TRBJ2-7
v_gene: TRBV4-3
abundance: .
d_gene: .
CDR3nt: TGCGCCAGCAGTCGTTCCGTGCTCTACGAGCAGTACTTC
CDR3aa: CASSRSVLYEQYF

j_gene: TRBJ2-1
v_gene: TRBV27
abundance: .
d_gene: .
CDR3nt: TGTGCCAGCAGTTTCCTAGCGAGACTCTCCTACAATGAGCAGTTCTTC
CDR3aa: CASSFLARLSYNEQFF

j_gene: TRBJ1-3
v_gene: TRBV5-1
abundance: .
d_gene: TRBD1
CDR3nt: TGCGCCAGCAGCCCCACGACAGGGGGAGATGGAAACACCATATATTTT
CDR3aa: CASSPTTGGDGNTIYF

j_gene: TRBJ2-3
v_gene: TRBV30
abundance: .
d_gene: TRBD2
CDR3nt: TGTGCCTGGAGTGTAACCCGACTAGCGGGGGCCACAGATACGCAGTATTTT
CDR3aa: CAWSVTRLAGATDTQYF

j_gene: TRBJ1-5
v_gene: TRBV2
abundance: .
d_gene: .
CDR3nt: TGTGCCAGCAGTCGACATGAAAATCAGCCCCAGCATTTT
CDR3aa: CASSRHENQPQHF

j_gene: TRBJ2-1
v_gene: TRBV29-1
abundance: .
d_gene: TRBD2
CDR3nt: TGCAGCGTTGAATGGCTAGCGGGAGTGTTTTTTGGCGAGCAGTTCTTC
CDR3aa: CSVEWLAGVFFGEQFF

j_gene: TRBJ2-1
v_gene: TRBV5-1
abundance: once
d_gene: .
CDR3nt: TGCGCCAGCAGCTTGCTCCCTTTTATAGCGGATGAGCAGTTCTTC
CDR3aa: CASSLLPFIADEQFF

j_gene: TRBJ1-1
v_gene: TRBV11-2
abundance: .
d_gene: .
CDR3nt: TGTGCCAGCAGCCCCGGGACCGAGAACACTGAAGCTTTCTTT
CDR3aa: CASSPGTENTEAFF

j_gene: TRBJ1-3
v_gene: TRBV19
abundance: .
d_gene: .
CDR3nt: TGTGCCAGTAGTACAGATTCTGGAAACACCATATATTTT
CDR3aa: CASSTDSGNTIYF

j_gene: TRBJ1-3
v_gene: TRBV18
abundance: .
d_gene: .
CDR3nt: TGTGCCAGCTCACCGATGGACGGGAGCTCTGGAAACACCATATATTTT
CDR3aa: CASSPMDGSSGNTIYF

j_gene: TRBJ2-5
v_gene: TRBV5-6
abundance: .
d_gene: TRBD2
CDR3nt: TGTGCCAGCAGCTTGGACCTAGCGGGAACATCAGGGGAGACCCAGTACTTC
CDR3aa: CASSLDLAGTSGETQYF

j_gene: TRBJ2-2
v_gene: TRBV11-2
abundance: .
d_gene: .
CDR3nt: TGTGCCAGCAGCTCCTTGCTGGACTTCTTCAACACCGGGGAGCTGTTTTTT
CDR3aa: CASSSLLDFFNTGELFF

j_gene: TRBJ2-2
v_gene: TRBV6-5
abundance: .
d_gene: .
CDR3nt: TGTGCCAGCAGTTACGGGGTCGGGGAGCTGTTTTTT
CDR3aa: CASSYGVGELFF

j_gene: TRBJ1-2
v_gene: TRBV6-5
abundance: .
d_gene: .
CDR3nt: TGTGCCAGCAGTTTGTTCCCGTATGGCTACACCTTC
CDR3aa: CASSLFPYGYTF

j_gene: TRBJ2-7
v_gene: TRBV7-9
abundance: .
d_gene: TRBD1
CDR3nt: TGTGCCAGCAGCCAGGGACAGCTTAACAACTACGAGCAGTACTTC
CDR3aa: CASSQGQLNNYEQYF

j_gene: TRBJ2-5
v_gene: TRBV25-1
abundance: .
d_gene: TRBD2
CDR3nt: TGTGCCAGCAGTGGGGTCGGGGGGGGAAGGAGGGAGACCCAGTACTTC
CDR3aa: CASSGVGGGRRETQYF

j_gene: TRBJ1-3
v_gene: TRBV10-3
abundance: .
d_gene: .
CDR3nt: TGTGCCATCGGGCCGGGGGGACAAAACACCATATATTTT
CDR3aa: CAIGPGGQNTIYF

j_gene: TRBJ1-2
v_gene: TRBV28
abundance: .
d_gene: .
CDR3nt: TGTGCCAGCAGGGACGCCGGCTACACCTTC
CDR3aa: CASRDAGYTF

j_gene: TRBJ1-1
v_gene: TRBV28
abundance: .
d_gene: TRBD1
CDR3nt: TGTGCCAGCAGTTTGAGTCGGGACAGGGGGTTGACTGAAGCTTTCTTT
CDR3aa: CASSLSRDRGLTEAFF

j_gene: TRBJ2-7
v_gene: TRBV7-6
abundance: .
d_gene: TRBD2
CDR3nt: TGTGCCAGCAGCACCGTCCCTAGCGGGAGGGCCTACGAGCAGTACTTC
CDR3aa: CASSTVPSGRAYEQYF

j_gene: TRBJ2-1
v_gene: TRBV28
abundance: .
d_gene: TRBD2
CDR3nt: TGTGCCAGCAGTACCCCGGGGGAGGGATCGCCGTTCTTC
CDR3aa: CASSTPGEGSPFF

j_gene: TRBJ2-7
v_gene: TRBV7-8
abundance: once
d_gene: .
CDR3nt: TGTGCCAGCAGCCCCCCAGTGGGAAACGAGCAGTACTTC
CDR3aa: CASSPPVGNEQYF

j_gene: TRBJ1-2
v_gene: TRBV28
abundance: .
d_gene: .
CDR3nt: TGTGCCAGCAGCTTCACAGGGTACGAGGATGGCTACACCTTC
CDR3aa: CASSFTGYEDGYTF

j_gene: TRBJ1-1
v_gene: TRBV5-1
abundance: .
d_gene: .
CDR3nt: TGCGCCAGCAGCTTTGGGGGGGCCGCCAACACTGAAGCTTTCTTT
CDR3aa: CASSFGGAANTEAFF